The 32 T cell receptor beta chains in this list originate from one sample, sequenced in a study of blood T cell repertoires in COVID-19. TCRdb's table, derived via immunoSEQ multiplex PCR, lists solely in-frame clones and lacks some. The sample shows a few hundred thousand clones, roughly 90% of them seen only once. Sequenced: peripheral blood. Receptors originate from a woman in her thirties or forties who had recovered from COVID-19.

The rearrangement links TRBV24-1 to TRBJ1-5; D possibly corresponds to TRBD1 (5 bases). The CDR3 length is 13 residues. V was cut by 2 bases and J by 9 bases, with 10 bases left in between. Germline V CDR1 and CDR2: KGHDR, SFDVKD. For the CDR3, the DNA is TGTGCCACCAGTGATTCGGGGGTCGGGCCCCAGCATTTT. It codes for CATSDSGVGPQHF.

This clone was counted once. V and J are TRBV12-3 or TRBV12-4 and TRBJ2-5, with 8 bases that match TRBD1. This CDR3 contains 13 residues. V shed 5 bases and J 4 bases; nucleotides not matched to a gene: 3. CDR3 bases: TGTGCCAGCAGTAATACAGGGGGAGAGACCCAGTACTTC. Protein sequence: CASSNTGGETQYF.

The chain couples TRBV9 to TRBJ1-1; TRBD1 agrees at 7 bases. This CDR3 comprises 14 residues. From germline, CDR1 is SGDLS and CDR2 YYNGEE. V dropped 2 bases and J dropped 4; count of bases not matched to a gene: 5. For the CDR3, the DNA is TGTGCCAGCAGCGTTTCGACAGGGAGCACTGAAGCTTTCTTT. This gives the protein CASSVSTGSTEAFF.

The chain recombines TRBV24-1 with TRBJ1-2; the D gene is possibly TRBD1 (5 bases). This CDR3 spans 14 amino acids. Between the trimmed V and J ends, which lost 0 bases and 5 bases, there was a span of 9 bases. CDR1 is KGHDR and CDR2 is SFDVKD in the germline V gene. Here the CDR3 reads CATSDLDSVYGYTF. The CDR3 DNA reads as TGTGCCACCAGTGATTTGGACAGTGTGTATGGCTACACCTTC.

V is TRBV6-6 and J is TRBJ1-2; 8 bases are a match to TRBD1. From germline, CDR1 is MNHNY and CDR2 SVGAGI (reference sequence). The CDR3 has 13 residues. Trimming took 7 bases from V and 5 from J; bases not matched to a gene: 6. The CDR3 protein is CASTEDREYGYTF. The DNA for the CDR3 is TGTGCCAGCACCGAGGACAGGGAGTATGGCTACACCTTC.

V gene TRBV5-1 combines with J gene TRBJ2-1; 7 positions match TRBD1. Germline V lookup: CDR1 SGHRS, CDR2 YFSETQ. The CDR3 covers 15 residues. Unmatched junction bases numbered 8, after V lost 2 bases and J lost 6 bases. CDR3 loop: CASSFSQGVINEQFF. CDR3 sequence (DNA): TGCGCCAGCAGCTTTTCCCAGGGGGTCATCAATGAGCAGTTCTTC.

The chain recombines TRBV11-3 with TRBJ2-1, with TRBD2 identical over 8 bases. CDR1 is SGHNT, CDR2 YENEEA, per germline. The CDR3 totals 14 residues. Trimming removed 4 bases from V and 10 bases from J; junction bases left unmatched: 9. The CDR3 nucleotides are TGTGCCAGCAGCTCCGGGACTAGTTCGCACGAGCAGTTCTTC. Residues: CASSSGTSSHEQFF.

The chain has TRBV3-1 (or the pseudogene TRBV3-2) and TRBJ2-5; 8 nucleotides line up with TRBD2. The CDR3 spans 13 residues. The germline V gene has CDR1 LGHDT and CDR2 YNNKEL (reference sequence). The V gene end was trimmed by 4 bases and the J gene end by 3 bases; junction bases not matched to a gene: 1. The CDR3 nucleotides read TGTGCCAGCAGCCGAGCGGGGGAAGAGACCCAGTACTTC. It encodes CASSRAGEETQYF.

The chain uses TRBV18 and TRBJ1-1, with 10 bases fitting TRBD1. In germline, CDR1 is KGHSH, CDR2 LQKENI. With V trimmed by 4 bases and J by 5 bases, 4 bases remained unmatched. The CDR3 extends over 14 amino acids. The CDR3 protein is CASSQDRGITEAFF. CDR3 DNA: TGTGCCAGCTCACAGGACAGGGGGATAACTGAAGCTTTCTTT.

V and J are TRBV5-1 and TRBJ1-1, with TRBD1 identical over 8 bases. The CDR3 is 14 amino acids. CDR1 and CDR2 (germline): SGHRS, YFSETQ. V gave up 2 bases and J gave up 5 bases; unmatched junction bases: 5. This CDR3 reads CASSLTGGRTEAFF. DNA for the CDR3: TGCGCCAGCAGCTTAACAGGGGGACGGACTGAAGCTTTCTTT.

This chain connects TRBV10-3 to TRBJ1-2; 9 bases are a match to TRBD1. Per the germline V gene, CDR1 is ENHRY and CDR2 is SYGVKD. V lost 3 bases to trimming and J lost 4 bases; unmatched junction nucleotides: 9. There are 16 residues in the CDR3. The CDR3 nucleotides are TGTGCCATCAGTGATAGTACAGGGGGCGGGAGCTATGGCTACACCTTC. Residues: CAISDSTGGGSYGYTF.

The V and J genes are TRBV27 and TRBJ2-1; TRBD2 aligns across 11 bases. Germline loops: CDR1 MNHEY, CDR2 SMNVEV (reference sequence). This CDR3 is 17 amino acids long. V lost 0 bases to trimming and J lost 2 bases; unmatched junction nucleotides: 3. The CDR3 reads CASSLSLAGGPYNEQFF. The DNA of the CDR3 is TGTGCCAGCAGTTTATCCCTAGCGGGAGGACCCTACAATGAGCAGTTCTTC.

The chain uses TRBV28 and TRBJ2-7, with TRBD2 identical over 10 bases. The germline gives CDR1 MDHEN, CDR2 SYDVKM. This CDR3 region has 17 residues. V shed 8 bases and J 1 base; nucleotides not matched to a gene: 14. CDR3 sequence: CASGLAGAADYSYEQYF. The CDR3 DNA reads TGTGCCAGCGGGCTAGCGGGAGCCGCCGACTATTCCTACGAGCAGTACTTC.

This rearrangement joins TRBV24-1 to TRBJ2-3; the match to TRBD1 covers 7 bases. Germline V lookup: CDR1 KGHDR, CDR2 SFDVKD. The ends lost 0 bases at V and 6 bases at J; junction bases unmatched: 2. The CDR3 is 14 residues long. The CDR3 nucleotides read TGTGCCACCAGTGATTTGCTGACAGGGGATACGCAGTATTTT. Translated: CATSDLLTGDTQYF.

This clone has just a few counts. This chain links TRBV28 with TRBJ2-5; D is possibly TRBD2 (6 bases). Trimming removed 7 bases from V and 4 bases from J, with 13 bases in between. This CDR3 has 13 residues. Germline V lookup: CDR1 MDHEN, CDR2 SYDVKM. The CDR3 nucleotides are TGTGCCAGCAACCCGGGAGTGGGAGAGACCCAGTACTTC. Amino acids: CASNPGVGETQYF. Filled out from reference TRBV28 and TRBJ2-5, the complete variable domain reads DVKVTQSSRYLVKRTGEKVFLECVQDMDHENMFWYRQDPGLGLRLIYFSYDVKMKEKGDIPEGYSVSREKKERFSLILESASTNQTSMYLCASNPGVGETQYFGPGTRLLVL.

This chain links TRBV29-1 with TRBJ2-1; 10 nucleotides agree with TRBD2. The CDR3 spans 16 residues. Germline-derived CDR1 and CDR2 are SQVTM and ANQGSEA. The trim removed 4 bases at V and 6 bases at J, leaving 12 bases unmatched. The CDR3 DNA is TGCAGCGTTGGCGAGAGACTAGCGGGTACGCTCAATGAGCAGTTCTTC. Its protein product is CSVGERLAGTLNEQFF.

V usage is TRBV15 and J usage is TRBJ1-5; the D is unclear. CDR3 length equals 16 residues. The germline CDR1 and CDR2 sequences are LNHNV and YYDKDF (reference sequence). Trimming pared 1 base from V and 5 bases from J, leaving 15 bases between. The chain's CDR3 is CATSRGGSGRDQPQHF. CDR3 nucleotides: TGTGCCACCAGCAGAGGCGGGAGTGGTAGGGATCAGCCCCAGCATTTT.

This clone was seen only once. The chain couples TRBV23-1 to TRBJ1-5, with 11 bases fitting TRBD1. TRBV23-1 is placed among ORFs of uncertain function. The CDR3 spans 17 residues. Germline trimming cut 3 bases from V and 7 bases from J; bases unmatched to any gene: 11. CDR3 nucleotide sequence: TGCGCCAGCAGTCACCGGGACAGGGGGATTAGCGAACAGCCCCAGCATTTT. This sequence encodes CASSHRDRGISEQPQHF.

CDR3 sequence reads: CSVELRGVSYEQYF. For the CDR3, the DNA is TGCAGCGTTGAACTACGGGGGGTCTCCTACGAGCAGTACTTC. The chain links TRBV29-1 to TRBJ2-7, with TRBD2 identical over 7 bases. Germline CDR1 SQVTM, CDR2 ANQGSEA. The CDR3 is 14 amino acids. V lost 2 bases to trimming and J lost 0 bases; unmatched junction nucleotides: 4.

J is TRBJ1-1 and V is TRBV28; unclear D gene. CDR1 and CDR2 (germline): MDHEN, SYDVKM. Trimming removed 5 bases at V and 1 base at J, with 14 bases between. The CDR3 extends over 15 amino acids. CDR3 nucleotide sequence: TGTGCCAGCAGTCCTCACCAGACACCGAACACTGAAGCTTTCTTT. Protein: CASSPHQTPNTEAFF. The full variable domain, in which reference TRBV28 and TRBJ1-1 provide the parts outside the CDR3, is DVKVTQSSRYLVKRTGEKVFLECVQDMDHENMFWYRQDPGLGLRLIYFSYDVKMKEKGDIPEGYSVSREKKERFSLILESASTNQTSMYLCASSPHQTPNTEAFFGQGTRLTVV.

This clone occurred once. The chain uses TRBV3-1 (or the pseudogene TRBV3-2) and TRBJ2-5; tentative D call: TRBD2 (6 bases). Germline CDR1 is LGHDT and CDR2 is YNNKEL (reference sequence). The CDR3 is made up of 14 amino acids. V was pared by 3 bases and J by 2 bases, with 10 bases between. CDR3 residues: CASSHGEVQETQYF. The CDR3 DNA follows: TGTGCCAGCAGCCATGGGGAGGTACAAGAGACCCAGTACTTC.

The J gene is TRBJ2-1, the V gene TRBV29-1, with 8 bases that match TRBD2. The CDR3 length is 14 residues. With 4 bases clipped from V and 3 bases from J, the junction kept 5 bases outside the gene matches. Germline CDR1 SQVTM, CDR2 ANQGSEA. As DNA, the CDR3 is TGCAGCGTTGCTACGGGAGGGAACTACAATGAGCAGTTCTTC. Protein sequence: CSVATGGNYNEQFF.

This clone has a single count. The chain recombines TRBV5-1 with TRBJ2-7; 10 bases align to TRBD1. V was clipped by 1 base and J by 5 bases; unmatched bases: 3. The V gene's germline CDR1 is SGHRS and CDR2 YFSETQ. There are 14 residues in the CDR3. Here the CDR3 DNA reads TGCGCCAGCAGCTTGTGGGGACAGGGGAACGAGCAGTACTTC. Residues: CASSLWGQGNEQYF.

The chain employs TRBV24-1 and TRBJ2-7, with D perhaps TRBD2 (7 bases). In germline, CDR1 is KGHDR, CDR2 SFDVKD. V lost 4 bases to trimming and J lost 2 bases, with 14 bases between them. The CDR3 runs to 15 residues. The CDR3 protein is CATSEGGGAPYEQYF. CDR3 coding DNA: TGTGCCACCAGTGAGGGCGGGGGCGCGCCCTACGAGCAGTACTTC.

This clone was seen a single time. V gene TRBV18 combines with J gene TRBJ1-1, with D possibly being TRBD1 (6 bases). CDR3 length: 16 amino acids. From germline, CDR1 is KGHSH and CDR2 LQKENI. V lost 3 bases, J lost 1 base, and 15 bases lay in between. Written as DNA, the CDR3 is TGTGCCAGCTCACCTCGACAGGTTGATACGAACACTGAAGCTTTCTTT. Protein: CASSPRQVDTNTEAFF.

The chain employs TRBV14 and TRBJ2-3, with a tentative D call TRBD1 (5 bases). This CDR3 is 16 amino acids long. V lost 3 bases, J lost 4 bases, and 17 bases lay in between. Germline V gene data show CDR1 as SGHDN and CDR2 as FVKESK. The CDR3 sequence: CASSHGQGLVADTQYF. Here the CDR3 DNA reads TGTGCCAGCAGCCATGGTCAGGGTTTAGTCGCAGATACGCAGTATTTT.

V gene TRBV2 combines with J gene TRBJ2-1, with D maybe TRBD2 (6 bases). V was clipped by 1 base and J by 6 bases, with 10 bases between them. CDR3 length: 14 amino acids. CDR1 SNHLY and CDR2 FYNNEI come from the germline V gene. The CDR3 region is CASSEDIAVNEQFF. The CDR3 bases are TGTGCCAGCAGTGAAGACATAGCGGTCAATGAGCAGTTCTTC.

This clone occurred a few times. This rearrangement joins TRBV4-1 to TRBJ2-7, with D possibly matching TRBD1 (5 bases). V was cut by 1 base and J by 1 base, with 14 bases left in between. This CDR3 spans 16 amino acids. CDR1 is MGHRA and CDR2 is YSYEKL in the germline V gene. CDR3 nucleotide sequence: TGCGCCAGCAGCCAAGTTTTGGCAGGGTCTTCCTACGAGCAGTACTTC. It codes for CASSQVLAGSSYEQYF.

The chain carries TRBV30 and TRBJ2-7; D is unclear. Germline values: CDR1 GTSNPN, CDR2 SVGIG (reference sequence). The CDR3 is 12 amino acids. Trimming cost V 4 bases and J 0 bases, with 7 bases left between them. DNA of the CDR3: TGTGCCTGGACCCCCTCCTCCTACGAGCAGTACTTC. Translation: CAWTPSSYEQYF.

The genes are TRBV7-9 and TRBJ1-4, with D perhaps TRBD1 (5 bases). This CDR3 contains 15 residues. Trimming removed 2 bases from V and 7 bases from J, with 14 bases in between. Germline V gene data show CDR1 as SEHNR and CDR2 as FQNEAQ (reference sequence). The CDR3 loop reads CASSLSGREGEKLFF. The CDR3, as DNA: TGTGCCAGCAGCTTATCGGGCAGGGAGGGTGAAAAACTGTTTTTT.

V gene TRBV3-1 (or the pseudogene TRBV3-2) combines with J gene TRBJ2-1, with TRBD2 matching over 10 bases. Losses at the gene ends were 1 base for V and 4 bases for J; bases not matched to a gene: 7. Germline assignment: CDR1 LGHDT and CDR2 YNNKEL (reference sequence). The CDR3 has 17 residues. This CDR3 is CASSQGLAGDAYNEQFF. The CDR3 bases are TGTGCCAGCAGCCAAGGGCTAGCGGGAGACGCATACAATGAGCAGTTCTTC.

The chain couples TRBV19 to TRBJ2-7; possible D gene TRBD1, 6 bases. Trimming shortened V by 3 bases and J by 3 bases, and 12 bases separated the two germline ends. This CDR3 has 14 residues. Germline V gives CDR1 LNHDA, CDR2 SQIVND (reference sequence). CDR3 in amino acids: CASSIGGQRYEQYF. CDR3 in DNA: TGTGCCAGTAGTATTGGGGGCCAGCGCTACGAGCAGTACTTC.